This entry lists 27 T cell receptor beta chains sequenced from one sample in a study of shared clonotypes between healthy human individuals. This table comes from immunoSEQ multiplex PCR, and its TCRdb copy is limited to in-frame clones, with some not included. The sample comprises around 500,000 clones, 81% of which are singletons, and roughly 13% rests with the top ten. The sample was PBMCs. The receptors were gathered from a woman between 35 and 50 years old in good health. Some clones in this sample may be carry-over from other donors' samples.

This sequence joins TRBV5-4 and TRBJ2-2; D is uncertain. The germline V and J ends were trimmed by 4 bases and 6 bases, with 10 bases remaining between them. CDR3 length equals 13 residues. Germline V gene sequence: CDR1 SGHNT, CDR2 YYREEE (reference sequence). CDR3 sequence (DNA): TGTGCCAGCAGCCCCGGCGGCCCCGGGGAGCTGTTTTTT. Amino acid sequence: CASSPGGPGELFF.

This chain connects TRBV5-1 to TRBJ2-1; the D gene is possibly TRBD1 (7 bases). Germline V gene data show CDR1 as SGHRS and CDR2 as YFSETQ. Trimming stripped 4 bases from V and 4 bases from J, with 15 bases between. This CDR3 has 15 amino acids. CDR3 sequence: CASSNGQEGYNEQFF. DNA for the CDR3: TGCGCCAGCAGCAACGGACAGGAGGGGTACAATGAGCAGTTCTTC.

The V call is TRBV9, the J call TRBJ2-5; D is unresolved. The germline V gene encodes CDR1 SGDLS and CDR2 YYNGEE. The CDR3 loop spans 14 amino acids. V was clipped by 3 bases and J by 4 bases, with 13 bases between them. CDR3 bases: TGTGCCAGCAGCGAATTAGGGATGGGAGAGACCCAGTACTTC. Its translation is CASSELGMGETQYF.

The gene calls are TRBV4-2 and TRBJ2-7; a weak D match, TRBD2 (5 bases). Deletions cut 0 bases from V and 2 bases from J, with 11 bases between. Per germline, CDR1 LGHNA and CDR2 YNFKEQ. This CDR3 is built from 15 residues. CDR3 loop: CASSQDLTEAYEQYF. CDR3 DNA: TGTGCCAGCAGCCAAGATCTAACGGAGGCCTACGAGCAGTACTTC.

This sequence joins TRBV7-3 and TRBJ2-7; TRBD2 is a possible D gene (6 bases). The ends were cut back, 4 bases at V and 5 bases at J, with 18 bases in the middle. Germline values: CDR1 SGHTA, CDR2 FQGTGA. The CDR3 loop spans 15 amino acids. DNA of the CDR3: TGTGCCAGCAGCTCTTCCGGGACTCCTCTGAACGAGCAGTACTTC. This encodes CASSSSGTPLNEQYF.

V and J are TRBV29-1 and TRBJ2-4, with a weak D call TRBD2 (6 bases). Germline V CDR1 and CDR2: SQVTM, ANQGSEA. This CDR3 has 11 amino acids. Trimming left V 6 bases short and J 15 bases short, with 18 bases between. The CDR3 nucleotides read TGCAGCGTCAAGGAGGGAGACATTGGGTACTTC. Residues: CSVKEGDIGYF.

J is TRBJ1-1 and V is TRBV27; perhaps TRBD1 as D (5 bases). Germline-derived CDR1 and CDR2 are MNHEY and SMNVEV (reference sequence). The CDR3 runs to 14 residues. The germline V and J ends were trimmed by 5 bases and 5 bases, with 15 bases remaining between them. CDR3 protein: CASSPRQGITEAFF. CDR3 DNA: TGTGCCAGCAGTCCCCGGCAGGGAATAACTGAAGCTTTCTTT.

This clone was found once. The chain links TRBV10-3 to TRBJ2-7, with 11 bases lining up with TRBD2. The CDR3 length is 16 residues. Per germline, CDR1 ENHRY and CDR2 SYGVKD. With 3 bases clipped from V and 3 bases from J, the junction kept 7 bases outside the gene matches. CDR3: CAISDTGTSGDYEQYF. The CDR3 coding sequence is TGTGCCATCAGTGATACTGGGACTAGCGGAGACTACGAGCAGTACTTC.

The chain's CDR3 is CSAPPWELFF. For the CDR3, the DNA is TGCAGTGCCCCCCCCTGGGAGCTGTTTTTT. J is TRBJ2-2 and V is TRBV20-1; D uncertain. The V and J ends lost 6 bases and 9 bases respectively, with 8 bases between them. Germline V gives CDR1 DFQATT, CDR2 SNEGSKA (reference sequence). This CDR3 region has 10 residues.

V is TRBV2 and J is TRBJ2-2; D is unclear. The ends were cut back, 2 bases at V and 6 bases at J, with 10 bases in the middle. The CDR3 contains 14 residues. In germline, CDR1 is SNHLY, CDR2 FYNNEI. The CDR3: CASSEILGAGELFF. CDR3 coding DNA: TGTGCCAGCAGTGAAATCTTGGGTGCCGGGGAGCTGTTTTTT.

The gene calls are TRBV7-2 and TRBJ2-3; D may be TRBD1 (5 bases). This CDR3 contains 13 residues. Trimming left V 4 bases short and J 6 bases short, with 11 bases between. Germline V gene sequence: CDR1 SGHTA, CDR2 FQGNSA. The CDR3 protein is CASSSPGRDTQYF. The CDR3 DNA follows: TGTGCCAGCAGCTCCCCAGGGCGGGATACGCAGTATTTT. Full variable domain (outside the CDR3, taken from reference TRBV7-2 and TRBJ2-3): GAGVSQSPSNKVTEKGKDVELRCDPISGHTALYWYRQSLGQGLEFLIYFQGNSAPDKSGLPSDRFSAERTGGSVSTLTIQRTQQEDSAVYLCASSSPGRDTQYFGPGTRLTVL.

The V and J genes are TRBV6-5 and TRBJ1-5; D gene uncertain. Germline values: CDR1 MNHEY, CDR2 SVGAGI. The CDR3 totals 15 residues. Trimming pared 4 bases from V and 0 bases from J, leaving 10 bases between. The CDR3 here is CASSLDLYSNQPQHF. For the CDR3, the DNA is TGTGCCAGCAGTTTAGACCTTTATAGCAATCAGCCCCAGCATTTT.

DNA of the CDR3: TGCGCCAGCAGCCTAACAAGCACCGGAGGGGAGCTGTTTTTT. Residues: CASSLTSTGGELFF. The chain joins TRBV5-1 to TRBJ2-2; D ambiguous. Germline CDR1 SGHRS, CDR2 YFSETQ. The V end lost 4 bases, the J end lost 8 bases, and 15 bases lay between the germline ends. CDR3 size: 14 residues.

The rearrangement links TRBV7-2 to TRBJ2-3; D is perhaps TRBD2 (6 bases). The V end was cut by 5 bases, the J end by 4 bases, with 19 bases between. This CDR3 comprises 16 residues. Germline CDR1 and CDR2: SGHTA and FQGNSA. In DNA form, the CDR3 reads TGTGCCAGCAGCCTTTTCGCGGAGGGCCCGTCAGATACGCAGTATTTT. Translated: CASSLFAEGPSDTQYF. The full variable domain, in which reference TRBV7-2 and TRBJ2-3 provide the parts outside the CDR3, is GAGVSQSPSNKVTEKGKDVELRCDPISGHTALYWYRQSLGQGLEFLIYFQGNSAPDKSGLPSDRFSAERTGGSVSTLTIQRTQQEDSAVYLCASSLFAEGPSDTQYFGPGTRLTVL.

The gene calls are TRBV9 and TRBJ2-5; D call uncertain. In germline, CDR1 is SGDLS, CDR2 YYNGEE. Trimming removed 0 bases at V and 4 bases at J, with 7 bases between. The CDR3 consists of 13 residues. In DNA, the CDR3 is TGTGCCAGCAGCGTAGGGATCACAGAGACCCAGTACTTC. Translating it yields CASSVGITETQYF. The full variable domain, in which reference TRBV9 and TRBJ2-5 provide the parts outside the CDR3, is DSGVTQTPKHLITATGQRVTLRCSPRSGDLSVYWYQQSLDQGLQFLIQYYNGEERAKGNILERFSAQQFPDLHSELNLSSLELGDSALYFCASSVGITETQYFGPGTRLLVL.

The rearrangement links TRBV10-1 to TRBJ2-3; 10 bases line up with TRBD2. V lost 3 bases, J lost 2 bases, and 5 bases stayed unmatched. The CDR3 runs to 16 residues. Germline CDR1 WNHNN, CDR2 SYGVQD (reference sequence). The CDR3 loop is CASSDVGLAFTDTQYF. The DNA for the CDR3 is TGCGCCAGCAGTGATGTGGGACTAGCGTTCACAGATACGCAGTATTTT.

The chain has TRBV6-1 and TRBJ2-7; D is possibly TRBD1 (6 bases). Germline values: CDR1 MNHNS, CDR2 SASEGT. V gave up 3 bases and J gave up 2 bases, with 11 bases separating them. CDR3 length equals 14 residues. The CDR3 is CASSDSGTPYEQYF. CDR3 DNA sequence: TGTGCCAGCAGTGACTCCGGGACACCCTACGAGCAGTACTTC.

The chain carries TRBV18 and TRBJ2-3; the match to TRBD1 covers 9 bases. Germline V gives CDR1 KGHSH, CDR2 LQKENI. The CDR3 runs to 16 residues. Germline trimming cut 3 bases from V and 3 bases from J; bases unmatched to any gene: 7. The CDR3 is CASSPNEGQGTDTQYF. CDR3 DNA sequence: TGTGCCAGCTCACCCAACGAGGGACAGGGAACAGATACGCAGTATTTT.

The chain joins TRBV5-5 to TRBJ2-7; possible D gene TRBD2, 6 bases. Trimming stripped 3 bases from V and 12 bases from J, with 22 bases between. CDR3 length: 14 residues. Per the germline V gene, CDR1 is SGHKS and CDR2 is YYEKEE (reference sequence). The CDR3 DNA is TGTGCCAGCAGCTCCGGGAATAGCGGCGGGGTACTGTACTTC. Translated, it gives CASSSGNSGGVLYF.

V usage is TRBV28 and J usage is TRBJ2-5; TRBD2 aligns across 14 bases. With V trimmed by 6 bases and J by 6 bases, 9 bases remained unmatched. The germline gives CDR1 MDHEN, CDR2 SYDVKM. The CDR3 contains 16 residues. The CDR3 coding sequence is TGTGCCAGCAGGTCCGGGACTAGCGGGAGTAGGAAGACCCAGTACTTC. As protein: CASRSGTSGSRKTQYF.

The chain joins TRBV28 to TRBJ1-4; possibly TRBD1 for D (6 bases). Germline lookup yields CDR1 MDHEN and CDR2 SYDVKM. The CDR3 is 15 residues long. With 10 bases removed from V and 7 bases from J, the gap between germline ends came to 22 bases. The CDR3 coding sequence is TGTGCCACTACACTAACAGGGAGGGGGATTGAAAAACTGTTTTTT. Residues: CATTLTGRGIEKLFF.

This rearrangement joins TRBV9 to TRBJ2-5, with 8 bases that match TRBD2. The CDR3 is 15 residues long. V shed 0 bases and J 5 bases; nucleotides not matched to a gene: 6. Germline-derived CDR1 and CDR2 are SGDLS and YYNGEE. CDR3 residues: CASSVGAGVAETQYF. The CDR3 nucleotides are TGTGCCAGCAGCGTAGGAGCGGGAGTTGCTGAGACCCAGTACTTC.

CDR3 nucleotide sequence: TGTGCCAGTAGGAGACAGGATAATCAGCCCCAGCATTTT. This encodes CASRRQDNQPQHF. The V and J genes are TRBV19 and TRBJ1-5, with TRBD1 as a possible D gene (6 bases). Germline CDR1 and CDR2: LNHDA and SQIVND (reference sequence). This CDR3 has 13 amino acids. Trimming cost V 6 bases and J 4 bases, with 10 bases left between them.

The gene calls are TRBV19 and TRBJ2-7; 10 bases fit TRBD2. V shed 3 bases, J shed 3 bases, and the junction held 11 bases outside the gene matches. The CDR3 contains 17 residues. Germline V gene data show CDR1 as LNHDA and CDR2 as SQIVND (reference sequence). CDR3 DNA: TGTGCCAGTAGTATTGGAACTAGCGGGACGAGCCACTACGAGCAGTACTTC. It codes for CASSIGTSGTSHYEQYF.

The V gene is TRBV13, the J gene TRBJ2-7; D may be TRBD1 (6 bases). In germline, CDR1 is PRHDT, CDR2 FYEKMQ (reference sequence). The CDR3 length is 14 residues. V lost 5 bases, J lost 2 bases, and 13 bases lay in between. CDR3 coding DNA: TGTGCCAGCAGCCTCGCGGACAGTCCCTACGAGCAGTACTTC. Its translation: CASSLADSPYEQYF.

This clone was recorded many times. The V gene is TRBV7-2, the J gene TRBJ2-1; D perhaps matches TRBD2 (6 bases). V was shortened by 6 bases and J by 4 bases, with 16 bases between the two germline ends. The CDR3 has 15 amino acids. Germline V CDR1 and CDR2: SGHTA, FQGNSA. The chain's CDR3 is CASSTSTGVYNEQFF. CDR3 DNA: TGTGCCAGCAGTACTTCTACGGGAGTTTACAATGAGCAGTTCTTC.

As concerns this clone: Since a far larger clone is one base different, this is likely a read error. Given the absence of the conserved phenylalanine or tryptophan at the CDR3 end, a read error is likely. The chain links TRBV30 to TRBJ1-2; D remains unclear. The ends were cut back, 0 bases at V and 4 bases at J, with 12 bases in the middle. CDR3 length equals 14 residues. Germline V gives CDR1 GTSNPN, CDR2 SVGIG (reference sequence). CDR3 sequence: CAWSVGPSFYGYTL. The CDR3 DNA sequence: TGTGCCTGGAGTGTCGGGCCTTCCTTCTATGGCTACACCTTA.